What follows are 5 T cell receptor beta chains derived from one specimen sequenced in a study of a mutant IDH1 vaccine in newly diagnosed glioma (dated by TCRdb to 2020 to 2023). Library construction relied on the immunoSEQ multiplex PCR assay. TCRdb provides this immuneACCESS table in a form limited to in-frame rearrangements. Some clones are lacking; in checked studies, under half of them reflect an unresolved V gene, and why the rest are absent is not known. Here the sample has roughly 120,000 clones; roughly 90% occur a single time. The top ten constitute 0.61% of the sample. Their antigen targets remain unknown. Reading the label with the study, this specimen's time point is: week 11, during vaccination. A 20-mer mutant IDH1 peptide at 300 micrograms in Montanide made up each vaccine dose, which was injected subcutaneously together with topical imiquimod. Here the sequenced sample was PBMCs, taken from a glioma patient whose treatment included an IDH1 peptide vaccine. The source of these receptors is a woman aged 50 to 60 with glioma.

The chain is built from TRBV5-6 and TRBJ2-5; D not certain. The V and J ends lost 0 bases and 1 base respectively, with 13 bases between them. Germline V CDR1 and CDR2: SGHDT, YYEEEE. This CDR3 contains 16 residues. CDR3: CASSLGHGSGQETQYF. The CDR3, as DNA: TGTGCCAGCAGCTTGGGGCACGGATCTGGCCAAGAGACCCAGTACTTC.

The gene calls are TRBV7-3 and TRBJ2-2; D might be TRBD1 (6 bases). V lost 5 bases and J 3 bases, leaving 19 bases between the germline ends. In germline, CDR1 is SGHTA, CDR2 FQGTGA. This CDR3 comprises 17 residues. The CDR3 sequence: CASSLSSTGGDTGELFF. The CDR3 nucleotides are TGTGCCAGCAGCCTCAGCTCGACAGGAGGTGACACCGGGGAGCTGTTTTTT.

J is TRBJ1-4 and V is TRBV4-1; D is ambiguous. V was clipped by 1 base and J by 8 bases, with 2 bases between them. Germline assignment: CDR1 MGHRA and CDR2 YSYEKL. This CDR3 is 11 amino acids long. The CDR3 coding sequence is TGCGCCAGCAGCCAAGGCGAAAAACTGTTTTTT. Translated, it gives CASSQGEKLFF.

This sequence joins TRBV28 and TRBJ2-7; 7 nucleotides match TRBD2. Germline V CDR1 and CDR2: MDHEN, SYDVKM. The CDR3 extends over 14 amino acids. The V gene end was trimmed by 5 bases and the J gene end by 7 bases; junction bases not matched to a gene: 11. This CDR3 reads CASSVPGGVGEQYF. The CDR3 DNA follows: TGTGCCAGCAGTGTCCCGGGAGGAGTAGGGGAGCAGTACTTC.

This clone is a singleton in its sample. The chain is built from TRBV5-4 and TRBJ2-1; 11 positions match TRBD2. CDR1 is SGHNT, CDR2 YYREEE, per germline (reference sequence). This CDR3 comprises 16 residues. Trimming took 4 bases from V and 6 from J; bases not matched to a gene: 9. CDR3 protein: CASSRGVAGGPNEQFF. Here the CDR3 DNA reads TGTGCCAGCAGCCGGGGAGTAGCGGGAGGGCCCAATGAGCAGTTCTTC.